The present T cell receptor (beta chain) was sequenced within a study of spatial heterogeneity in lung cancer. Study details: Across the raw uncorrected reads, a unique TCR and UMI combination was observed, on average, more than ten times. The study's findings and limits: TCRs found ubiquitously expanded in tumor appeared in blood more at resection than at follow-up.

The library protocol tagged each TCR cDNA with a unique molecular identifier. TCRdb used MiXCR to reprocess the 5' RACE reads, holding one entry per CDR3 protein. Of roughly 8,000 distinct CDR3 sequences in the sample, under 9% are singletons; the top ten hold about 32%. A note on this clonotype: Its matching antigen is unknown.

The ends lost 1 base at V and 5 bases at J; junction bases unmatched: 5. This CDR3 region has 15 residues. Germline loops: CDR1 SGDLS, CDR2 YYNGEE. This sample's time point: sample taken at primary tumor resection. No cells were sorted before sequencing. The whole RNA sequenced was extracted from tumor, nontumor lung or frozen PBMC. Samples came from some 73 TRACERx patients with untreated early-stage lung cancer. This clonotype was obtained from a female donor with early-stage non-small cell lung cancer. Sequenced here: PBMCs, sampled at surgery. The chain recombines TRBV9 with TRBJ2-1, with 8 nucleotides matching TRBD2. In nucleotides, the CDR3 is TGTGCCAGCAGCGTAACTAGCGGCCCCAACAATGAGCAGTTCTTC. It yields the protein CASSVTSGPNNEQFF. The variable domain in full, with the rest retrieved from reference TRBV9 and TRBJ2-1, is DSGVTQTPKHLITATGQRVTLRCSPRSGDLSVYWYQQSLDQGLQFLIQYYNGEERAKGNILERFSAQQFPDLHSELNLSSLELGDSALYFCASSVTSGPNNEQFFGPGTRLTVL.